The next 29 T cell receptor beta chains were all read from a single sample in a study of blood T cell repertoires in COVID-19. Measured with immunoSEQ multiplex PCR; TCRdb has only the in-frame clones, and not every one. Found here are about 270,000 clones, 65% to 90% of them singletons; the top ten hold just under 3%. Material: peripheral blood. The receptors derive from a woman in her fifties or sixties with active or convalescent COVID-19.

The CDR3 loop reads CASRTRGSIGTEAFF. The CDR3 DNA reads TGTGCCAGCAGAACCCGGGGGAGCATTGGCACTGAAGCTTTCTTT. This chain joins TRBV2 and TRBJ1-1, with D possibly TRBD1 on 5 matching bases. V lost 6 bases, J lost 4 bases, and 18 bases lay in between. Germline CDR1 is SNHLY and CDR2 is FYNNEI. The CDR3 runs to 15 residues.

The V call is TRBV5-1, the J call TRBJ1-6; D not resolved. The germline CDR1 and CDR2 sequences are SGHRS and YFSETQ. Trimming took 0 bases from V and 8 from J, leaving 6 bases between them. The CDR3 totals 13 residues. Written as DNA, the CDR3 is TGCGCCAGCAGCTTGGCAGAGGATTCACCCCTCCACTTT. It encodes CASSLAEDSPLHF.

This clone was seen a few times. The rearrangement links TRBV2 to TRBJ1-4; 7 bases map to TRBD1. The CDR3 loop spans 15 amino acids. After removal of 3 bases from V and 3 bases from J, the junction contained 4 bases not matched to a gene. Germline loops: CDR1 SNHLY, CDR2 FYNNEI. The CDR3 region is CASSDTGQSNEKLFF. For the CDR3, the DNA is TGTGCCAGCAGTGATACGGGACAGTCTAATGAAAAACTGTTTTTT.

This sequence joins TRBV3-1 (or the pseudogene TRBV3-2) and TRBJ1-5; TRBD1 aligns across 9 bases. V lost 1 base, J lost 6 bases, and 4 bases stayed unmatched. CDR3 size: 15 residues. In germline, CDR1 is LGHDT, CDR2 YNNKEL (reference sequence). The CDR3 spells CASSQGTGGVQPQHF. The CDR3 DNA sequence: TGTGCCAGCAGCCAAGGAACAGGGGGCGTTCAGCCCCAGCATTTT.

The rearrangement joins TRBV7-9 to TRBJ2-5; 7 bases are a match to TRBD1. Germline CDR1 SEHNR, CDR2 FQNEAQ (reference sequence). Trimming cost V 5 bases and J 3 bases; bases outside gene matches: 9. The CDR3 is made up of 15 amino acids. As DNA, the CDR3 is TGTGCCAGCAGCCCCAGGGGGTTTGGGGAAGAGACCCAGTACTTC. Translating gives CASSPRGFGEETQYF. The variable domain in full, completed from reference TRBV7-9 and TRBJ2-5, reads DTGVSQNPRHKITKRGQNVTFRCDPISEHNRLYWYRQTLGQGPEFLTYFQNEAQLEKSRLLSDRFSAERPKGSFSTLEIQRTEQGDSAMYLCASSPRGFGEETQYFGPGTRLLVL.

In DNA, the CDR3 is TGTGCCAGCAGCTATTCGGGCAGGGGGAACGAGCAGTACTTC. Translation gives CASSYSGRGNEQYF. The V gene is TRBV7-8, the J gene TRBJ2-7, with 7 bases fitting TRBD1. This CDR3 region has 14 residues. The ends lost 4 bases at V and 5 bases at J; junction bases unmatched: 8. Germline loops: CDR1 SGHVS, CDR2 FQNEAQ.

V usage is TRBV2 and J usage is TRBJ2-3; TRBD2 might be the D (6 bases). Per germline, CDR1 SNHLY and CDR2 FYNNEI. The CDR3 spans 17 residues. Trimming took 0 bases from V and 1 from J, leaving 14 bases between them. CDR3 loop: CASSEAGGSGGTDTQYF. DNA of the CDR3: TGTGCCAGCAGTGAAGCAGGTGGTAGCGGAGGCACAGATACGCAGTATTTT.

V usage is TRBV18 and J usage is TRBJ2-5; D is possibly TRBD2 (6 bases). V was trimmed by 3 bases and J by 2 bases, leaving 13 bases between them. Germline CDR1 and CDR2: KGHSH and LQKENI. The CDR3 spans 15 residues. The CDR3 coding sequence is TGTGCCAGCTCACCCCGGCGGCGGGGACAAGAGACCCAGTACTTC. Translated: CASSPRRRGQETQYF.

The chain joins TRBV6-4 to TRBJ2-3; the match to TRBD2 covers 12 bases. Germline values: CDR1 MRHNA, CDR2 SNTAGT. The CDR3 extends over 16 amino acids. The V and J ends lost 5 bases and 1 base, in that order; junction bases with no gene match: 4. Here the CDR3 reads CASSSSSGGGTDTQYF. The CDR3 DNA is TGTGCCAGCAGTTCCTCTAGCGGGGGGGGCACAGATACGCAGTATTTT.

V and J are TRBV5-1 and TRBJ2-3; the match to TRBD1 covers 9 bases. The CDR3 length is 13 residues. The ends lost 7 bases at V and 1 base at J; junction bases unmatched: 1. Germline values: CDR1 SGHRS, CDR2 YFSETQ. The CDR3 nucleotides are TGCGCCAGCGACAGGGGGGGCACAGATACGCAGTATTTT. Residues: CASDRGGTDTQYF.

The chain carries TRBV12-3 or TRBV12-4 and TRBJ2-7; 7 bases are a match to TRBD1. Trimming cost V 7 bases and J 3 bases; bases outside gene matches: 6. The CDR3 is 13 amino acids. Here the CDR3 reads CASTTDRDYEQYF. The CDR3 coding sequence is TGTGCCAGCACCACTGACAGGGACTACGAGCAGTACTTC.

V is TRBV9 and J is TRBJ1-1, with D possibly matching TRBD1 (5 bases). The germline V gene has CDR1 SGDLS and CDR2 YYNGEE. The CDR3 runs 14 residues. Trimming took 4 bases from V and 0 from J, leaving 10 bases between them. This CDR3 reads CASSLGGMNTEAFF. DNA of the CDR3: TGTGCCAGCAGCTTGGGGGGGATGAACACTGAAGCTTTCTTT.

The rearrangement joins TRBV3-1 (or the pseudogene TRBV3-2) to TRBJ1-4; the match to TRBD1 covers 9 bases. CDR1 is LGHDT, CDR2 YNNKEL, per germline (reference sequence). Trimming removed 4 bases from V and 6 bases from J; junction bases left unmatched: 6. CDR3 length: 15 amino acids. CDR3 sequence: CASSPTGTGHEKLFF. The CDR3 DNA reads TGTGCCAGCAGCCCCACCGGGACAGGGCATGAAAAACTGTTTTTT.

The CDR3 loop reads CASSPGQGGTEAFF. The CDR3 DNA reads as TGCGCCAGCAGCCCGGGACAGGGCGGGACTGAAGCTTTCTTT. The chain couples TRBV4-1 to TRBJ1-1; TRBD1 aligns across 9 bases. CDR3 length: 14 amino acids. Germline V gives CDR1 MGHRA, CDR2 YSYEKL. After removal of 4 bases from V and 5 bases from J, the junction contained 5 bases not matched to a gene.

This clone was recorded once. The J gene is TRBJ1-1, the V gene TRBV5-4; 7 positions match TRBD1. The V segment lost 4 bases and the J segment 0 bases; nucleotides outside the gene matches: 3. Germline loops: CDR1 SGHNT, CDR2 YYREEE (reference sequence). The length of the CDR3 is 14 residues. This chain's CDR3 is CASSPGTVNTEAFF. CDR3 sequence (DNA): TGTGCCAGCAGCCCCGGGACAGTGAACACTGAAGCTTTCTTT.

The rearrangement links TRBV7-6 to TRBJ2-5, with 7 bases fitting TRBD1. CDR1 SGHVS and CDR2 FNYEAQ come from the germline V gene. J gave up 5 bases and V 3 bases, and 15 bases lay outside the gene matches. CDR3 size: 17 residues. The CDR3 sequence is CASSFNGPPRGQETQYF. The CDR3 nucleotides are TGTGCCAGCAGCTTTAATGGCCCACCTCGGGGACAGGAGACCCAGTACTTC.

Only a few counts were recorded for this clone. The chain links TRBV7-3 to TRBJ2-1; tentative D call: TRBD1 (5 bases). This CDR3 is built from 13 residues. Trimming took off 4 bases at V and 7 bases at J, with 11 bases between the two ends. Germline-derived CDR1 and CDR2 are SGHTA and FQGTGA. The CDR3 DNA reads as TGTGCCAGCAGCTCTCCTGGGGCGAATGAGCAGTTCTTC. Translated: CASSSPGANEQFF.

This clone was counted many times. This chain uses TRBV2 with TRBJ1-1, with D unclear. Germline CDR1 is SNHLY and CDR2 is FYNNEI. This CDR3 comprises 11 residues. Trimming removed 7 bases from V and 8 bases from J, with 11 bases in between. CDR3 sequence (DNA): TGTGCCAGCAAGGGAGCAATAGAAGCTTTCTTT. Translated: CASKGAIEAFF.

The rearrangement joins TRBV4-3 to TRBJ1-2; unclear D gene. Deletions cut 0 bases from V and 0 bases from J, with 14 bases between. Germline CDR1 LGHNA, CDR2 YSLEER. The CDR3 runs to 17 residues. The DNA for the CDR3 is TGCGCCAGCAGCCAAGATTGGGCCACAGCTACTAACTATGGCTACACCTTC. As protein: CASSQDWATATNYGYTF.

V usage is TRBV18 and J usage is TRBJ1-6; possibly TRBD1 for D (5 bases). The CDR3 loop spans 14 amino acids. Trimming removed 8 bases from V and 8 bases from J, with 16 bases in between. Germline CDR1 is KGHSH and CDR2 is LQKENI. The CDR3 DNA reads as TGTGCCAGCGCGGCGGGGCTAGCTGATTCACCCCTCCACTTT. Amino acids: CASAAGLADSPLHF.

The chain has TRBV10-3 and TRBJ2-2; no definite D call. CDR1 and CDR2 (germline): ENHRY, SYGVKD. The CDR3 is made up of 13 amino acids. V was pared by 5 bases and J by 6 bases, with 10 bases between. CDR3 sequence reads: CAISPTDPGELFF. As DNA, the CDR3 is TGTGCCATCAGTCCCACAGATCCCGGGGAGCTGTTTTTT.

The genes are TRBV27 and TRBJ2-7; 11 bases agree with TRBD1. This CDR3 contains 13 residues. Looked up from germline, CDR1 is MNHEY and CDR2 is SMNVEV (reference sequence). V lost 4 bases, J lost 13 bases, and 9 bases stayed unmatched. The CDR3 coding sequence is TGTGCCAGCAGTTCGGTCCCGGGACAGGGGGGATACTTC. Translation: CASSSVPGQGGYF.

J is TRBJ2-3 and V is TRBV5-1; 15 bases are a match to TRBD2. Germline-derived CDR1 and CDR2 are SGHRS and YFSETQ. With 3 bases clipped from V and 2 bases from J, the junction kept 7 bases outside the gene matches. The CDR3 spans 18 residues. CDR3 sequence: CASSSGTSGGRYTDTQYF. The CDR3 DNA sequence: TGCGCCAGCAGCTCCGGGACTAGCGGGGGGAGATACACAGATACGCAGTATTTT. Full variable domain (remainder filled in from reference TRBV5-1 and TRBJ2-3): KAGVTQTPRYLIKTRGQQVTLSCSPISGHRSVSWYQQTPGQGLQFLFEYFSETQRNKGNFPGRFSGRQFSNSRSEMNVSTLELGDSALYLCASSSGTSGGRYTDTQYFGPGTRLTVL.

This clone appeared a few times. The chain couples TRBV4-2 to TRBJ1-2, with D perhaps TRBD1 (6 bases). The CDR3 is 14 amino acids. Germline V gene data show CDR1 as LGHNA and CDR2 as YNFKEQ. Trimming removed 1 base from V and 2 bases from J, with 8 bases in between. The CDR3 is CASSQGTVNYGYTF. DNA of the CDR3: TGTGCCAGCAGCCAAGGGACAGTGAACTATGGCTACACCTTC.

This sequence joins TRBV4-3 and TRBJ1-5, with a tentative D call TRBD1 (6 bases). V shed 1 base and J shed 7 bases, with 26 bases lying between them. Per germline, CDR1 LGHNA and CDR2 YSLEER. This CDR3 has 19 residues. This CDR3 reads CASSQVPLQGQRAGQPQHF. As DNA, the CDR3 is TGCGCCAGCAGCCAAGTTCCCTTACAGGGCCAACGGGCAGGACAGCCCCAGCATTTT.

The chain recombines TRBV30 with TRBJ1-3, with no clear D. The germline V gene has CDR1 GTSNPN and CDR2 SVGIG (reference sequence). The CDR3 has 12 amino acids. V was clipped by 7 bases and J by 1 base, with 8 bases between them. The CDR3, as DNA: TGTGCCTTGACTGGGTCTGGAAACACCATATATTTT. Protein sequence: CALTGSGNTIYF.

This clone was seen only once. This chain joins TRBV15 and TRBJ2-7; no definite D call. Germline V CDR1 and CDR2: LNHNV, YYDKDF (reference sequence). Trimming took 0 bases from V and 2 from J, leaving 11 bases between them. There are 15 residues in the CDR3. Here the CDR3 reads CATSRDQALTYEQYF. For the CDR3, the DNA is TGTGCCACCAGCAGAGATCAAGCCCTAACCTACGAGCAGTACTTC.

This clone was observed once. This sequence joins TRBV5-6 and TRBJ2-5, with D possibly matching TRBD1 (5 bases). Per the germline V gene, CDR1 is SGHDT and CDR2 is YYEEEE. There are 15 residues in the CDR3. The V and J ends lost 5 bases and 1 base respectively, with 15 bases between them. The DNA of the CDR3 is TGTGCCAGCAGATTTGTGACAGCAGGCCAAGAGACCCAGTACTTC. Its protein is CASRFVTAGQETQYF.

The chain is built from TRBV5-1 and TRBJ2-2; D perhaps matches TRBD1 (6 bases). Per germline, CDR1 SGHRS and CDR2 YFSETQ. V lost 0 bases, J lost 0 bases, and 12 bases lay in between. The CDR3 is 17 residues long. The CDR3 DNA follows: TGCGCCAGCAGCTTGGGGGGCGGACAGCCGAACACCGGGGAGCTGTTTTTT. Translation: CASSLGGGQPNTGELFF. The whole variable domain, remainder taken from reference TRBV5-1 and TRBJ2-2, is KAGVTQTPRYLIKTRGQQVTLSCSPISGHRSVSWYQQTPGQGLQFLFEYFSETQRNKGNFPGRFSGRQFSNSRSEMNVSTLELGDSALYLCASSLGGGQPNTGELFFGEGSRLTVL.